The clone carrying this T cell receptor (beta chain) appeared a few times. The antigen is unknown. TCRdb itself ran the 5' RACE reads through MiXCR, one entry per CDR3 protein. Of some 400,000 distinct CDR3 sequences in the sample, roughly a sixth are singletons; the top ten hold 18%. The record originates from a study of T cells after yellow fever vaccination. Findings and caveats of the study: Booster samples showed a return of most primary-vaccination clones (almost 97% CD4, 88% CD8).

Germline values: CDR1 SGHTA, CDR2 FQGNSA. Trimming removed 1 base from V and 4 bases from J; junction bases left unmatched: 9. The CDR3 consists of 16 residues. The sequencing here drew on PBMCs, taken before the yellow fever booster vaccination. This receptor was identified in a man aged 18-30 years who received the YFV17D yellow fever vaccine. The rearrangement uses TRBV7-2 and TRBJ1-1; 7 nucleotides match TRBD1. The CDR3: CASSLVFYAGGTEAFF. CDR3 sequence (DNA): TGTGCCAGCAGCTTAGTGTTTTATGCAGGGGGCACTGAAGCTTTCTTT.